Following are 27 T cell receptor beta chains from one sample sequenced in a study of T cell responses to AZD1222 COVID-19 vaccine (dated by TCRdb to the early 2020s). The library relied on the immunoSEQ multiplex PCR assay. TCRdb carries this immuneACCESS record with in-frame sequences only. Its versions omit some clonotypes, under half of them owing to an unresolved V gene in the studies checked, with the rest unexplained. The sample yields under 200,000 clones; less than 95% were counted once. Of the sample, approximately 0.6% is held by the ten largest clones. This specimen's time point label, interpreted: baseline before first vaccination. This material consisted of peripheral blood, taken on day 0 of AZD1222 vaccination. These receptors were collected from an adult in good health.

The chain recombines TRBV4-1 with TRBJ2-7; D might be TRBD2 (5 bases). Germline loops: CDR1 MGHRA, CDR2 YSYEKL. The CDR3 is made up of 14 amino acids. V was trimmed by 4 bases and J by 2 bases, leaving 12 bases between them. The CDR3 DNA reads as TGCGCCAGCAGCCCCAGCGGAATCACCTACGAGCAGTACTTC. Translated: CASSPSGITYEQYF.

The chain recombines TRBV4-1 with TRBJ1-6; a weak D match, TRBD1 (5 bases). This CDR3 has 13 residues. The V end lost 2 bases, the J end lost 10 bases, and 9 bases lay between the germline ends. Germline values: CDR1 MGHRA, CDR2 YSYEKL. CDR3 sequence: CASSQRRESPLHF. The CDR3 DNA sequence: TGCGCCAGCAGCCAACGCAGGGAATCACCCCTCCACTTT.

The V and J genes are TRBV27 and TRBJ2-3; TRBD2 aligns across 7 bases. This CDR3 is built from 15 residues. Germline CDR1 is MNHEY and CDR2 is SMNVEV (reference sequence). J gave up 6 bases and V 3 bases, and 9 bases lay outside the gene matches. The CDR3 is CASSFNRLASDTQYF. CDR3 in DNA: TGTGCCAGCAGTTTTAATCGACTAGCATCCGATACGCAGTATTTT.

V gene TRBV19 combines with J gene TRBJ1-1, with D unresolved. Germline V CDR1 and CDR2: LNHDA, SQIVND (reference sequence). The V and J ends lost 2 bases and 4 bases respectively, with 8 bases between them. The CDR3 runs to 13 residues. This chain's CDR3 is CASSIRARTEAFF. The CDR3 DNA sequence: TGTGCCAGTAGTATAAGGGCGCGCACTGAAGCTTTCTTT.

The rearrangement joins TRBV4-1 to TRBJ1-1; D not resolved. CDR1 is MGHRA, CDR2 YSYEKL, per germline. The CDR3 runs 15 residues. Trimming shortened V by 6 bases and J by 4 bases, and 18 bases separated the two germline ends. CDR3 sequence reads: CASSSPVSPGTEAFF. Written as DNA, the CDR3 is TGCGCCAGCAGTTCCCCAGTTTCCCCCGGCACTGAAGCTTTCTTT.

The rearrangement joins TRBV29-1 to TRBJ2-1, with TRBD2 matching 8 bases. The CDR3 runs to 14 residues. Germline assignment: CDR1 SQVTM and CDR2 ANQGSEA. The J segment lost 3 bases and the V segment lost 7 bases, leaving 8 bases of the junction unmatched. This chain's CDR3 is CSALPGLVYNEQFF. The CDR3 DNA sequence: TGCAGCGCCCTTCCGGGACTAGTCTACAATGAGCAGTTCTTC.

The chain uses TRBV6-5 and TRBJ2-7, with 11 bases fitting TRBD1. Germline CDR1 and CDR2: MNHEY and SVGAGI. Unmatched junction bases numbered 8, after V lost 6 bases and J lost 7 bases. The CDR3 length is 14 residues. CDR3 sequence (DNA): TGTGCCAGCAGCCCCCGGACAGGGGGCGAAGAGCAGTACTTC. It specifies CASSPRTGGEEQYF.

The chain recombines TRBV30 with TRBJ1-3; D ambiguous. Trimming pared 4 bases from V and 1 base from J, leaving 5 bases between. Germline CDR1 is GTSNPN and CDR2 is SVGIG (reference sequence). The CDR3 covers 12 residues. The CDR3 protein is CAWTGSGNTIYF. The DNA of the CDR3 is TGTGCCTGGACCGGTTCTGGAAACACCATATATTTT. Supplemented by reference TRBV30 and TRBJ1-3, the full variable domain reads SQTIHQWPATLVQPVGSPLSLECTVEGTSNPNLYWYRQAAGRGLQLLFYSVGIGQISSEVPQNLSASRPQDRQFILSSKKLLLSDSGFYLCAWTGSGNTIYFGEGSWLTVV.

The V gene is TRBV9, the J gene TRBJ1-3; D is possibly TRBD1 (5 bases). CDR3 size: 17 residues. The V gene lost 3 bases and the J gene lost 0 bases, with 16 bases spanning the gap. Germline CDR1 and CDR2: SGDLS and YYNGEE. CDR3 nucleotide sequence: TGTGCCAGCAGCGCCTGGGACCTCTGGGACTCTGGAAACACCATATATTTT. As protein: CASSAWDLWDSGNTIYF.

The chain recombines TRBV6-6 with TRBJ1-2; TRBD1 matches 8 bases. The CDR3 is 15 residues long. CDR1 and CDR2 (germline): MNHNY, SVGAGI (reference sequence). V lost 6 bases, J lost 6 bases, and 12 bases stayed unmatched. CDR3 protein: CASRKETRTGNGYTF. DNA for the CDR3: TGTGCCAGCAGAAAAGAGACCCGGACAGGGAATGGCTACACCTTC.

The table lists this clone with a few counts. V gene TRBV19 combines with J gene TRBJ1-1; D may be TRBD1 (6 bases). Germline V lookup: CDR1 LNHDA, CDR2 SQIVND (reference sequence). The CDR3 consists of 13 residues. The germline V and J ends were trimmed by 6 bases and 4 bases, with 12 bases remaining between them. The CDR3 bases are TGTGCCAGTAGAAAACAGGGCTTCACTGAAGCTTTCTTT. This encodes CASRKQGFTEAFF.

The chain has TRBV2 and TRBJ1-4; a weak D match, TRBD1 (5 bases). The CDR3 sequence is 15 residues long. Trimming stripped 4 bases from V and 3 bases from J, with 12 bases between. Germline-derived CDR1 and CDR2 are SNHLY and FYNNEI. The CDR3 sequence is CASSAGRGSNEKLFF. The CDR3 bases are TGTGCCAGCAGTGCAGGGAGAGGATCTAATGAAAAACTGTTTTTT.

The chain joins TRBV5-4 to TRBJ2-6, with D perhaps TRBD1 (6 bases). Trimming left V 4 bases short and J 0 bases short, with 14 bases between. Germline assignment: CDR1 SGHNT and CDR2 YYREEE (reference sequence). The CDR3 sequence is 17 residues long. The CDR3 sequence: CASSRGQTSSGANVLTF. The DNA of the CDR3 is TGTGCCAGCAGCCGCGGACAGACGAGCTCTGGGGCCAACGTCCTGACTTTC.

This clone was detected once. At one end the junction does not follow the germline gene, possibly because of a read error. This sequence joins TRBV30 and TRBJ1-2; tentatively, D is TRBD1 (6 bases). Germline V gene data show CDR1 as GTSNPN and CDR2 as SVGIG (reference sequence). The CDR3 is made up of 10 amino acids. The DNA of the CDR3 is TGTGCCTGGAGGGGGGGCATGTCGTTTTTC. Encoded protein: CAWRGGMSFF. The complete variable domain, with remaining parts taken from reference TRBV30 and TRBJ1-2, reads SQTIHQWPATLVQPVGSPLSLECTVEGTSNPNLYWYRQAAGRGLQLLFYSVGIGQISSEVPQNLSASRPQDRQFILSSKKLLLSDSGFYLCAWRGGMSFFGSGTRLTVV.

The chain links TRBV28 to TRBJ2-1; 14 bases line up with TRBD2. CDR3 length: 20 residues. Germline values: CDR1 MDHEN, CDR2 SYDVKM. The V segment lost 3 bases and the J segment 8 bases; nucleotides outside the gene matches: 18. The CDR3 DNA follows: TGTGCCAGCAGTTTTTCGGGACACCGGGGGACTAGCGGGAGTACAGATGAGCAGTTCTTC. It encodes CASSFSGHRGTSGSTDEQFF. Together with reference TRBV28 and TRBJ2-1, the CDR3 gives the full variable domain: DVKVTQSSRYLVKRTGEKVFLECVQDMDHENMFWYRQDPGLGLRLIYFSYDVKMKEKGDIPEGYSVSREKKERFSLILESASTNQTSMYLCASSFSGHRGTSGSTDEQFFGPGTRLTVL.

This clone has just one count. The V gene is TRBV5-1, the J gene TRBJ2-2; 10 bases fit TRBD1. Germline assignment: CDR1 SGHRS and CDR2 YFSETQ. The V and J ends lost 3 bases and 6 bases, in that order; junction bases with no gene match: 2. The CDR3 contains 14 residues. This chain's CDR3 is CASSWGQGPGELFF. In DNA form, the CDR3 reads TGCGCCAGCAGCTGGGGACAGGGGCCCGGGGAGCTGTTTTTT.

V is TRBV6-4 and J is TRBJ2-7; 10 bases line up with TRBD2. After removal of 3 bases from V and 3 bases from J, the junction contained 5 bases not matched to a gene. This CDR3 is 15 amino acids long. Germline V gene data show CDR1 as MRHNA and CDR2 as SNTAGT. In nucleotides, the CDR3 is TGTGCCAGCAGTGAAAAGCGGGAGGGATTCTACGAGCAGTACTTC. It translates to CASSEKREGFYEQYF.

This sequence joins TRBV3-1 (or the pseudogene TRBV3-2) and TRBJ1-5, with TRBD1 as a possible D gene (5 bases). CDR1 and CDR2 (germline): LGHDT, YNNKEL (reference sequence). Trimming pared 1 base from V and 2 bases from J, leaving 9 bases between. The CDR3 is 15 amino acids. For the CDR3, the DNA is TGTGCCAGCAGCCAAGGGGGAGGGGGCAATCAGCCCCAGCATTTT. Its translation is CASSQGGGGNQPQHF.

This chain connects TRBV6-1 to TRBJ2-1, with unresolved D. The CDR3 spans 12 residues. Trimming stripped 1 base from V and 5 bases from J, with 3 bases between. The germline gives CDR1 MNHNS, CDR2 SASEGT. The CDR3 nucleotides read TGTGCCAGCAGTGAAGACGACAATGAGCAGTTCTTC. The encoded protein is CASSEDDNEQFF.

The chain carries TRBV11-3 and TRBJ2-1, with a tentative D call TRBD2 (5 bases). The V end was cut by 5 bases, the J end by 6 bases, with 11 bases between. Looked up from germline, CDR1 is SGHNT and CDR2 is YENEEA. The CDR3 loop spans 13 amino acids. The CDR3 bases are TGTGCCAGCAGCCCCGAGCGGTCCAATGAGCAGTTCTTC. Residues: CASSPERSNEQFF.

This clone was picked up a small number of times. The chain uses TRBV6-5 and TRBJ2-7; 8 positions agree with TRBD2. In germline, CDR1 is MNHEY, CDR2 SVGAGI. The V and J ends lost 6 bases and 4 bases, in that order; junction bases with no gene match: 8. This CDR3 contains 14 residues. The CDR3 DNA sequence: TGTGCCAGCAGGGGTGGGACTAGTAGTTACGAGCAGTACTTC. Its protein product is CASRGGTSSYEQYF.

This chain connects TRBV4-1 to TRBJ1-1; possibly TRBD1 for D (5 bases). V lost 0 bases to trimming and J lost 5 bases, with 10 bases between them. CDR1 is MGHRA, CDR2 YSYEKL, per germline. This CDR3 spans 14 amino acids. The CDR3 reads CASSQDRGETEAFF. DNA of the CDR3: TGCGCCAGCAGCCAAGATCGGGGGGAAACTGAAGCTTTCTTT.

The chain links TRBV5-1 to TRBJ1-5; weak D call: TRBD1 (5 bases). V lost 5 bases to trimming and J lost 7 bases, with 19 bases between them. The CDR3 totals 15 residues. Looked up from germline, CDR1 is SGHRS and CDR2 is YFSETQ. CDR3 nucleotides: TGCGCCAGCAGGTGGGACGGGGCTCTTAACCAGCCCCAGCATTTT. Amino acids: CASRWDGALNQPQHF.

This clone was seen once. V and J are TRBV5-5 and TRBJ2-7, with 11 bases fitting TRBD2. The CDR3 length is 18 residues. The germline CDR1 and CDR2 sequences are SGHKS and YYEKEE (reference sequence). After removal of 3 bases from V and 3 bases from J, the junction contained 14 bases not matched to a gene. CDR3 nucleotides: TGTGCCAGCAGCTCCACTAGCGGGAGACTTCTTTCTAACTACGAGCAGTACTTC. Translating it yields CASSSTSGRLLSNYEQYF.

The chain uses TRBV3-1 (or the pseudogene TRBV3-2) and TRBJ1-4, with unresolved D. V was cut by 1 base and J by 4 bases, with 13 bases left in between. Germline assignment: CDR1 LGHDT and CDR2 YNNKEL (reference sequence). The CDR3 runs to 16 residues. CDR3 sequence: CASSQGVPRRNEKLFF. In DNA, the CDR3 is TGTGCCAGCAGCCAAGGGGTCCCCCGTCGTAATGAAAAACTGTTTTTT.

The rearrangement uses TRBV14 and TRBJ2-1; D gene uncertain. Trimming cost V 5 bases and J 3 bases, with 20 bases left between them. Germline CDR1 and CDR2: SGHDN and FVKESK. The CDR3 runs 17 residues. The CDR3 DNA reads as TGTGCCAGCAGCGCCAAACCGGTTGGCAGAATCTACAATGAGCAGTTCTTC. This encodes CASSAKPVGRIYNEQFF.

The chain joins TRBV27 to TRBJ1-1; D is ambiguous. The CDR3 sequence is 14 residues long. Germline values: CDR1 MNHEY, CDR2 SMNVEV (reference sequence). The V gene lost 3 bases and the J gene lost 1 base, with 9 bases spanning the gap. CDR3 bases: TGTGCCAGCAGTTTCTTAGGTGGGAACACTGAAGCTTTCTTT. Translated, it gives CASSFLGGNTEAFF.